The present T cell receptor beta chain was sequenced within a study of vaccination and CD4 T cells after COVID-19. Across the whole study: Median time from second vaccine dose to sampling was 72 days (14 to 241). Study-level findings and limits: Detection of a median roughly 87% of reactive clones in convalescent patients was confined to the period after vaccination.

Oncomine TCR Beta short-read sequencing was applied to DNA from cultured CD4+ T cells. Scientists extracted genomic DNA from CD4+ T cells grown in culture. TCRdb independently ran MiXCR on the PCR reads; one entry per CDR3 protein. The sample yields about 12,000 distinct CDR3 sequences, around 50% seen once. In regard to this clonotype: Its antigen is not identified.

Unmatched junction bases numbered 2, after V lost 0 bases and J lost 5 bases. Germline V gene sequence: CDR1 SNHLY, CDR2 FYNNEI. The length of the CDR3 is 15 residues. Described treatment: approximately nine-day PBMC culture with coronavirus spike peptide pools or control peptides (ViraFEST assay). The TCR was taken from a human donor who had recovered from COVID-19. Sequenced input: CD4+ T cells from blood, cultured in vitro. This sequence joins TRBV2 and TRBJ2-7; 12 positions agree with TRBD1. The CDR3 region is CASSEAGTGGDEQYF. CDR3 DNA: TGTGCCAGCAGTGAAGCGGGGACAGGGGGCGACGAGCAGTACTTC.